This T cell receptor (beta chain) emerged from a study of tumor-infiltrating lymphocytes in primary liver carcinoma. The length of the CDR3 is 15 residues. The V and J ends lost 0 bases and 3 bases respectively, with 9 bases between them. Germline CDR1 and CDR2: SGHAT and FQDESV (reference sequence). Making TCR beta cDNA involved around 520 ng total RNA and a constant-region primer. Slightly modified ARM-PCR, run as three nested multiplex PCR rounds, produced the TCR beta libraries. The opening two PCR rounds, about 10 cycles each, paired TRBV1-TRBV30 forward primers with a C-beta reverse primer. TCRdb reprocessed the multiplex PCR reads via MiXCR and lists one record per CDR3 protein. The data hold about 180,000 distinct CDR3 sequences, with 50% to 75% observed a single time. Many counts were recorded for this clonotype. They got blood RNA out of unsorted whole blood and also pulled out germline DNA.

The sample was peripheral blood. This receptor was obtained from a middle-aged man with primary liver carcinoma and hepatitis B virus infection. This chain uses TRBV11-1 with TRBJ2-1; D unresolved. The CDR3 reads CASSLASWYYNEQFF. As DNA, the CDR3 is TGTGCCAGCAGCTTAGCGTCTTGGTACTACAATGAGCAGTTCTTC.